A single sample gave rise to the 9 T cell receptor beta chains below, sequenced in a study of blood T cell repertoires in COVID-19. TCRdb keeps only in-frame clones here, not all; method: immunoSEQ multiplex PCR. The table records about 220,000 clones, roughly 80% of them present only once. The material sequenced was peripheral blood. These TCRs come from a human donor in a cohort sampled during active COVID-19.

The V gene is TRBV20-1, the J gene TRBJ2-3; the match to TRBD2 covers 12 bases. The V segment lost 3 bases and the J segment 5 bases; nucleotides outside the gene matches: 9. Germline V gene data show CDR1 as DFQATT and CDR2 as SNEGSKA (reference sequence). The CDR3 runs to 16 residues. The CDR3 DNA reads TGCAGTGCTAGTGTTCCTAGCGGGAGGGCCGGAGATACGCAGTATTTT. It translates to CSASVPSGRAGDTQYF.

The gene calls are TRBV28 and TRBJ1-1; TRBD1 matches at 7 bases. In germline, CDR1 is MDHEN, CDR2 SYDVKM. This CDR3 contains 14 residues. The V segment lost 3 bases and the J segment 11 bases; nucleotides outside the gene matches: 12. Here the CDR3 reads CASSFRPKGANAFF. In DNA form, the CDR3 reads TGTGCCAGCAGTTTCCGTCCTAAGGGGGCGAATGCTTTCTTT.

J is TRBJ1-1 and V is TRBV24-1, with D possibly being TRBD1 (6 bases). The germline CDR1 and CDR2 sequences are KGHDR and SFDVKD. The CDR3 length is 15 residues. V gave up 7 bases and J gave up 3 bases, with 17 bases separating them. This CDR3 reads CATRTNLGGDTEAFF. The CDR3 region has the DNA TGTGCCACCAGGACCAACCTAGGGGGGGACACTGAAGCTTTCTTT.

V gene TRBV7-9 combines with J gene TRBJ2-1; 7 bases are a match to TRBD1. With V trimmed by 11 bases and J by 0 bases, 7 bases remained unmatched. Germline V gene sequence: CDR1 SEHNR, CDR2 FQNEAQ (reference sequence). This CDR3 region has 14 residues. CDR3 sequence reads: CAACRDSSYNEQFF. The CDR3, as DNA: TGTGCCGCGTGCCGGGACAGCTCCTACAATGAGCAGTTCTTC.

The V and J genes are TRBV5-1 and TRBJ1-1, with no clear D. The CDR3 has 15 residues. CDR1 and CDR2 from the germline V gene are SGHRS and YFSETQ. V was pared by 4 bases and J by 1 base, with 14 bases between. The DNA of the CDR3 is TGCGCCAGCAGCCCGCAGACACTTTCGAACACTGAAGCTTTCTTT. Its translation is CASSPQTLSNTEAFF.

V usage is TRBV3-1 (or the pseudogene TRBV3-2) and J usage is TRBJ2-2; D may be TRBD1 (5 bases). Germline values: CDR1 LGHDT, CDR2 YNNKEL (reference sequence). The CDR3 extends over 17 amino acids. Trimming shortened V by 0 bases and J by 2 bases, and 13 bases separated the two germline ends. CDR3 loop: CASSQDRSTANTGELFF. The CDR3 DNA is TGTGCCAGCAGCCAAGATAGGTCGACAGCCAACACCGGGGAGCTGTTTTTT.

This clone came up a few times. This chain joins TRBV9 and TRBJ1-2, with a tentative D call TRBD1 (6 bases). Germline loops: CDR1 SGDLS, CDR2 YYNGEE. Trimming pared 0 bases from V and 4 bases from J, leaving 10 bases between. There are 14 residues in the CDR3. The CDR3 loop is CASSVEQGVYGYTF. CDR3 DNA: TGTGCCAGCAGCGTAGAACAGGGCGTCTATGGCTACACCTTC. Looking up the rest from reference TRBV9 and TRBJ1-2 gives the full variable domain: DSGVTQTPKHLITATGQRVTLRCSPRSGDLSVYWYQQSLDQGLQFLIQYYNGEERAKGNILERFSAQQFPDLHSELNLSSLELGDSALYFCASSVEQGVYGYTFGSGTRLTVV.

This chain uses TRBV30 with TRBJ2-5; 9 nucleotides align to TRBD1. The V and J ends lost 6 bases and 5 bases, in that order; junction bases with no gene match: 4. The CDR3 sequence is 12 residues long. CDR1 GTSNPN and CDR2 SVGIG come from the germline V gene (reference sequence). The CDR3 sequence: CACTGGAETQYF. The CDR3 region has the DNA TGTGCCTGCACAGGGGGCGCGGAGACCCAGTACTTC.

V and J are TRBV5-5 and TRBJ1-3, with 10 bases matching TRBD1. This CDR3 is 20 amino acids long. V lost 3 bases, J lost 0 bases, and 15 bases stayed unmatched. Germline V CDR1 and CDR2: SGHKS, YYEKEE (reference sequence). In nucleotides, the CDR3 is TGTGCCAGCAGCTCTGACTACGACCGGGACAGGGGAGTCTCTGGAAACACCATATATTTT. Its protein product is CASSSDYDRDRGVSGNTIYF. Combining the CDR3 with reference TRBV5-5 and TRBJ1-3 gives the whole variable domain DAGVTQSPTHLIKTRGQQVTLRCSPISGHKSVSWYQQVLGQGPQFIFQYYEKEERGRGNFPDRFSARQFPNYSSELNVNALLLGDSALYLCASSSDYDRDRGVSGNTIYFGEGSWLTVV.